This TCR beta chain was profiled in a study of blood T cells in healthy people across ages (dated by TCRdb to about 2015). Context from the whole study: In model experiments, template switching captured roughly one uniquely barcoded TCR beta cDNA molecule for every two T cells. To track age-related changes in TCR beta repertoire diversity, the study relied on deep sequencing normalized with unique cDNA molecular identifiers. The donors were divided into four age groups: young (average around 15 years), middle-aged (approximately 41), aged (approximately 59) and long-lived (nearly 85). To avoid experimental bias, donors of different ages were spread randomly across the sequencing lanes. Using the same blood draw, the study looked at two additional independent replicas of 1 million unique cDNA reads for two donors, one aged 18 to 29 and the other aged 80 or older.

About this clonotype: The antigen this receptor binds is unknown. Mismatch with germline at one junction end may stem from a read error.

CDR1 and CDR2 were assigned from the germline V gene as SGHRS and YFSETQ. Including cysteine and phenylalanine, the CDR3 has 15 amino acids. Of the read, only the CDR3 DNA is kept; its 45 bases are in frame from base 1. The library was built by means of 5' RACE. This sample was sequenced with an Illumina HiSeq 2500. A second roughly 7 to 11 cycle PCR used a sample-barcoded 5' primer and a J-beta primer mix. Each TCR beta cDNA molecule received a unique molecular identifier from a template-switch 5' adaptor carrying 12 random nucleotides. Each sample yielded at least 2.5 million CDR3-containing paired-end reads. The Mint cDNA synthesis kit, primed by a TRBC-specific oligonucleotide, was used to synthesize first-strand cDNA from all RNA. After uracil-DNA glycosylase treatment, a first 18-cycle PCR used universal primers M1SS and BC2_uni_R on all cDNA. Concerning the study's data processing: Each sample was normalized by randomly selecting 1 million high-quality reads, each carrying a distinct molecular identifier. Reads with shared molecular identifiers were discarded instead of being binned into consensus sequences. CDR3 identification, clonotype clustering and error correction used MiTCR with a Q25 quality threshold and the strictest error-elimination algorithm. A nonparametric unseen species model with Euler transformation was used to estimate lower-bound total TCR beta diversity. TCRdb reprocessed the public reads (quality trimming at Q25 with fastp, clone calling with MiXCR) and kept in-frame beta chains. Every CDR3 protein is listed once, alongside the most common genes and DNA of its rows. The V and J calls come from TCRdb's annotation, not from the publication. Here the sample has over a million distinct CDR3 sequences; 40% to 45% occur a single time. About 4.1% of the sample is in the top ten clones.

What the research found in general, with its limitations: Compared with the aged group, more naive CD4+ T cells, fewer expanded clones and increased TCR diversity were shown by the long-lived group, suggesting age selection. Estimates of total diversity from one million sequenced T cells were regarded as lower bounds and underestimates. As age increased, observed TCR beta diversity per million T cells dropped in a roughly linear way, and a significant reduction was already evident by age about 40. A strong correlation was found between observed TCR beta diversity and the percentage of naive T cells measured by flow cytometry. Because profiling used bulk unsorted PBMCs, naive and antigen-experienced compartments could not be compared conclusively. Donor CMV infection status was unknown, potentially confounding age-related changes in expanded clonotypes.

Systemically healthy Caucasian individuals from Russia, about 38 in total and aged roughly 6 to 90 years, were included as donors. Around 9.9 milliliters of peripheral blood were collected from each donor into EDTA-treated Vacutainer tubes. Ficoll-Paque density-gradient centrifugation was used to isolate PBMCs, with at least 7 million obtained per sample. Total RNA was extracted from PBMCs with Trizol reagent, with at least 5 micrograms obtained per sample. The percentages of naive CD45RAhigh/CD27high T cells were determined by flow cytometry on a PBMC aliquot from every donor. The sequenced sample consisted of blood. This TCR came from a woman aged 18-29 years in good health. In this chain, TRBV5-1 is recombined with TRBJ2-7; the D gene is possibly TRBD1, with 5 bases matching. The nucleotide sequence is given as TGCACCAGCAGCTTACAGGAGCCGACCTACAATGAGCAGTACTTC. This gives the protein CTSSLQEPTYNEQYF. Joined to the reference TRBV5-1 and TRBJ2-7 proteins, this CDR3 gives the full variable domain: KAGVTQTPRYLIKTRGQQVTLSCSPISGHRSVSWYQQTPGQGLQFLFEYFSETQRNKGNFPGRFSGRQFSNSRSEMNVSTLELGDSALYLCTSSLQEPTYNEQYFGPGTRLTVT.